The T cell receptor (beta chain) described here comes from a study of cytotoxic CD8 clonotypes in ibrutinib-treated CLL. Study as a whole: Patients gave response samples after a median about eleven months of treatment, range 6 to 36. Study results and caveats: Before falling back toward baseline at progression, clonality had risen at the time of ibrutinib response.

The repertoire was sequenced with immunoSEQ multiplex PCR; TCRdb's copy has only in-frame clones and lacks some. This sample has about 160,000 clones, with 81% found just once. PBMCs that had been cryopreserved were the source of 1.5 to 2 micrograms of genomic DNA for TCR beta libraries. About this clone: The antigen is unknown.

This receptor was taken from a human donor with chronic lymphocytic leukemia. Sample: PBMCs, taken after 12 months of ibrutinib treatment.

The CDR3 spells CATRRAGGTGELFF. For the CDR3, the DNA is TGTGCCACGAGGAGAGCGGGGGGCACCGGGGAGCTGTTTTTT. J is TRBJ2-2 and V is TRBV6-5; TRBD2 agrees at 9 bases. This CDR3 is 14 amino acids long. V shed 10 bases and J 4 bases; nucleotides not matched to a gene: 7. CDR1 MNHEY and CDR2 SVGAGI come from the germline V gene.